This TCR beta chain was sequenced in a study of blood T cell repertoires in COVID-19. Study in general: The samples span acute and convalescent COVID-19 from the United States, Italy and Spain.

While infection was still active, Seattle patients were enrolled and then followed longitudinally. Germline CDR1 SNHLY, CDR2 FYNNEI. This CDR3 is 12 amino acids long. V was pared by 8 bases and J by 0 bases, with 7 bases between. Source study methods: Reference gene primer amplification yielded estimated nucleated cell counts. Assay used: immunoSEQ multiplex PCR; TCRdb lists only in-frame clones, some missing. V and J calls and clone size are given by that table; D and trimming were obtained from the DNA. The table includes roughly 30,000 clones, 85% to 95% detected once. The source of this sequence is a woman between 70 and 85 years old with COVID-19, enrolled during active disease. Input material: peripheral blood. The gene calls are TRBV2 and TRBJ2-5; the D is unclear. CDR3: CASRFNQETQYF. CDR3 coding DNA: TGTGCCAGCCGTTTTAACCAAGAGACCCAGTACTTC.